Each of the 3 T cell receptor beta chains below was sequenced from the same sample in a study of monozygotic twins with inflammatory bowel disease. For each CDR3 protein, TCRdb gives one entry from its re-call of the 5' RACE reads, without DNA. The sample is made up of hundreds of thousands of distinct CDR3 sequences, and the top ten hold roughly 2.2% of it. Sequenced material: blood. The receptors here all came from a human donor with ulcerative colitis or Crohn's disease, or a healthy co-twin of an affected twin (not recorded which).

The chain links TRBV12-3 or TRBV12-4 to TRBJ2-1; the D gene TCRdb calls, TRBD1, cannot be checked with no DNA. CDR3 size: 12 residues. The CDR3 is CASSTGVYEQFF.

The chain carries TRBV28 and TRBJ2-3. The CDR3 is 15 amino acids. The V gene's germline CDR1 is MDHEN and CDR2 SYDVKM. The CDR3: CASSPAGSSTDTQYF.

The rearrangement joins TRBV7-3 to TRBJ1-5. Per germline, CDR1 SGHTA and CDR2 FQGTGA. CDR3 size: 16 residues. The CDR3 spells CASSFLSVIGNQPQHF.